Below, 10 T cell receptor beta chains from the same sample are listed, as sequenced in a study of synovial regulatory T cells in juvenile arthritis. Each patient with active arthritis gave synovial fluid along with matched peripheral blood. Measured with immunoSEQ multiplex PCR; TCRdb has only the in-frame clones, and not every one. Recorded here are roughly 2,200 clones; the top ten clones represent roughly 13%. Sequences were obtained from Treg cells from the synovium. These receptors came from a donor younger than 35 with juvenile idiopathic arthritis.

This chain joins TRBV28 and TRBJ2-5. Germline V gene data show CDR1 as MDHEN and CDR2 as SYDVKM. CDR3 length: 12 amino acids. No nucleotide data were recorded. This chain's CDR3 is CASSLPGFLQYF.

This clone is labeled medium-sized based on frequency. This chain uses TRBV6-5 with TRBJ1-2. This CDR3 spans 14 amino acids. Only the protein is on record. Germline V CDR1 and CDR2: MNHEY, SVGAGI. This CDR3 reads CASSPFRDGDGYTF.

The chain joins TRBV19 to TRBJ2-4. The CDR3 is 13 residues long. The protein alone is recorded here. Germline CDR1 LNHDA, CDR2 SQIVND (reference sequence). The CDR3 protein is CASSTGPSNIQYF.

This clone counts as medium-sized (0.01 to 0.1%) by frequency. This rearrangement joins TRBV6-6 to TRBJ2-7; the TCRdb call, TRBD2, lacks DNA for checking. The CDR3 consists of 13 residues. DNA was not recorded. Germline assignment: CDR1 MNHNY and CDR2 SVGAGI (reference sequence). The CDR3 is CASSYGGMYEQYF.

As concerns this clone: Because the CDR3 is missing its conserved closing phenylalanine or tryptophan, this is likely a read error. The V gene is TRBV28, the J gene TRBJ2-2; TCRdb reports TRBD2, a call that lacks DNA to check it against. The CDR3 length is 13 residues. No DNA is given. Looked up from germline, CDR1 is MDHEN and CDR2 is SYDVKM. Here the CDR3 reads CATRLAYTGELFL.

Its frequency marks this clone as medium-sized (0.01 to 0.1%). The genes are TRBV6-1 and TRBJ2-4; lacking DNA, the TRBD2 call made by TCRdb goes unchecked. This CDR3 has 18 residues. DNA for this receptor is not on file. CDR1 is MNHNS and CDR2 is SASEGT in the germline V gene. This CDR3 reads CASSDARDWGIAKNIQYF.

The V gene is TRBV4-2, the J gene TRBJ2-5; TCRdb indicates TRBD2, and absent DNA this call remains unverified. Germline V lookup: CDR1 LGHNA, CDR2 YNFKEQ. The CDR3 spans 16 residues. No DNA is listed. This CDR3 reads CASSRGLAGGQETQYF.

The J gene is TRBJ2-7, the V gene TRBV5-6; with no DNA, the TCRdb D assignment of TRBD2 cannot be verified. CDR1 is SGHDT, CDR2 YYEEEE, per germline. CDR3 length: 15 amino acids. No DNA is listed. The CDR3 here is CTSSSGLAGAHEQYF.

The chain combines TRBV28 with TRBJ1-6. CDR1 is MDHEN and CDR2 is SYDVKM in the germline V gene. This CDR3 is 15 amino acids long. No DNA is given. The CDR3 sequence is CASSVRTGRDSPLHF.

The CDR3 is CASSLAGGYTDTQYF. V usage is TRBV5-1 and J usage is TRBJ2-3; TCRdb designates TRBD2, a call that cannot be tested without DNA. From germline, CDR1 is SGHRS and CDR2 YFSETQ. The CDR3 runs 15 residues. No DNA was logged.